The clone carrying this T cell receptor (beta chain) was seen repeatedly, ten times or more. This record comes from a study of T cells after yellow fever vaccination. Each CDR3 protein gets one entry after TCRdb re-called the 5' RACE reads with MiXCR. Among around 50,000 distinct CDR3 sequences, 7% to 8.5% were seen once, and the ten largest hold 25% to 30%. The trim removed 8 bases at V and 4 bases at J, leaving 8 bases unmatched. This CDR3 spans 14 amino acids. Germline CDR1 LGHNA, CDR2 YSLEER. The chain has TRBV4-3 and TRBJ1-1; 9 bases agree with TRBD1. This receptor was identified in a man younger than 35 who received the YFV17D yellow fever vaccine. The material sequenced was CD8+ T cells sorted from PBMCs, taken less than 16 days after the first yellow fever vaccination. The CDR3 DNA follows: TGCGCCAGCGGGATGACAGGGGGAAGCACTGAAGCTTTCTTT. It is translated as CASGMTGGSTEAFF.